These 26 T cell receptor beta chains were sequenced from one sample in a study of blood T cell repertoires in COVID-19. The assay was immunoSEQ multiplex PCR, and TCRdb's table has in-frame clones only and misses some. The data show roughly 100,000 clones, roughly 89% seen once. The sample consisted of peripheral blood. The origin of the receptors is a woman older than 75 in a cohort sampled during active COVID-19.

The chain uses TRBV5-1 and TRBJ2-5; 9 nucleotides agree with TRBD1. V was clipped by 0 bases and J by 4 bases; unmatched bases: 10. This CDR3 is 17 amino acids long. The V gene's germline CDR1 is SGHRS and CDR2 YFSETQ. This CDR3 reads CASSLGAGQGYVETQYF. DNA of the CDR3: TGCGCCAGCAGCTTGGGGGCGGGACAGGGCTATGTAGAGACCCAGTACTTC. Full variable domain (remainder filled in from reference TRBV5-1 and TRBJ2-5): KAGVTQTPRYLIKTRGQQVTLSCSPISGHRSVSWYQQTPGQGLQFLFEYFSETQRNKGNFPGRFSGRQFSNSRSEMNVSTLELGDSALYLCASSLGAGQGYVETQYFGPGTRLLVL.

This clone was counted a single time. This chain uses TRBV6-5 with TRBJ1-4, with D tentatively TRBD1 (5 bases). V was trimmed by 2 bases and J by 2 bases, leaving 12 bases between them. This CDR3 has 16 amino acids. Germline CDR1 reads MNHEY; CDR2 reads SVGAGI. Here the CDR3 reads CASSYAGIGTNEKLFF. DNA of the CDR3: TGTGCCAGCAGTTACGCAGGGATAGGTACTAATGAAAAACTGTTTTTT.

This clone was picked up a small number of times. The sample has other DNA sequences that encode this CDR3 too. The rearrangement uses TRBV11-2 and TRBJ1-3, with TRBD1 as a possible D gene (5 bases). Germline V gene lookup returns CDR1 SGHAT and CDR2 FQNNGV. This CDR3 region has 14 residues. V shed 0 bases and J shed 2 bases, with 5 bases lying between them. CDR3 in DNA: TGTGCCAGCAGCTTAGACAGGGCTGGAAACACCATATATTTT. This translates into CASSLDRAGNTIYF. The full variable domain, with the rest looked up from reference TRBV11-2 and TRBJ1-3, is EAGVAQSPRYKIIEKRQSVAFWCNPISGHATLYWYQQILGQGPKLLIQFQNNGVVDDSQLPKDRFSAERLKGVDSTLKIQPAKLEDSAVYLCASSLDRAGNTIYFGEGSWLTVV.

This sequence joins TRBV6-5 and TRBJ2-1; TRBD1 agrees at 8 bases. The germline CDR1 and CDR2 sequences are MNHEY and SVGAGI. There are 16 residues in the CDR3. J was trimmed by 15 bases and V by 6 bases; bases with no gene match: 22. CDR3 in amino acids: CASRYTPGGSGAWLFF. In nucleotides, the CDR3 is TGTGCCAGCAGATACACTCCAGGGGGCTCAGGGGCATGGCTGTTCTTC.

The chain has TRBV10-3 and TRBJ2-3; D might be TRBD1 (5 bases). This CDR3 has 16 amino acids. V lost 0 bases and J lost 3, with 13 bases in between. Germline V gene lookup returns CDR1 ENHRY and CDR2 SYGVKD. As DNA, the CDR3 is TGTGCCATCAGTGAGTCAGCCAGGGTGTCAACAGATACGCAGTATTTT. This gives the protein CAISESARVSTDTQYF.

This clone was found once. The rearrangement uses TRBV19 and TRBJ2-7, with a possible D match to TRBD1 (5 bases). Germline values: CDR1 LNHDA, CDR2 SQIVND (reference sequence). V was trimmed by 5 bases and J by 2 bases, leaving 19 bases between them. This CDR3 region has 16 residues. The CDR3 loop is CASSPSVRALTYEQYF. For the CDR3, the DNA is TGTGCCAGTAGTCCCTCTGTCAGGGCCCTTACCTACGAGCAGTACTTC.

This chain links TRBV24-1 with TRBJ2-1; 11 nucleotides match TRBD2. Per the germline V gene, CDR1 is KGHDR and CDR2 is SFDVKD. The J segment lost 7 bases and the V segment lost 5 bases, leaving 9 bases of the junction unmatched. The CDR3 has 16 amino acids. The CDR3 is CATSALTSGKGNEQFF. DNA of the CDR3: TGTGCCACCAGTGCCCTGACTAGCGGGAAAGGTAATGAGCAGTTCTTC.

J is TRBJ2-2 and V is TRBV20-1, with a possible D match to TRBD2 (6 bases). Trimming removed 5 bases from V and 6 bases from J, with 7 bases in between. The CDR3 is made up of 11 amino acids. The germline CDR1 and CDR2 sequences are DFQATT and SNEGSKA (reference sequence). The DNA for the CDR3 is TGCAGTGCTGGGAGGTCCGGGGAGCTGTTTTTT. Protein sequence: CSAGRSGELFF.

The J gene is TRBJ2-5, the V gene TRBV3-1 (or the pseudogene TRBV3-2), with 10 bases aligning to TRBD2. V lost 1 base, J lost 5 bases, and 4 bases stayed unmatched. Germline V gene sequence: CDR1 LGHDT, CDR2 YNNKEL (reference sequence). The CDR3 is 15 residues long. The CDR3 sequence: CASSQGLAGAETQYF. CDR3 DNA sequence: TGTGCCAGCAGCCAAGGGCTAGCGGGGGCCGAGACCCAGTACTTC.

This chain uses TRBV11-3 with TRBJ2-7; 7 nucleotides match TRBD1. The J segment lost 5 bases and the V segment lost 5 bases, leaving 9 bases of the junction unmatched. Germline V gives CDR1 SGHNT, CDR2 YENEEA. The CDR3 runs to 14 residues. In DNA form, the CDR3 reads TGTGCCAGCAGCCCCCCGACAGGGTCGAACGAGCAGTACTTC. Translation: CASSPPTGSNEQYF.

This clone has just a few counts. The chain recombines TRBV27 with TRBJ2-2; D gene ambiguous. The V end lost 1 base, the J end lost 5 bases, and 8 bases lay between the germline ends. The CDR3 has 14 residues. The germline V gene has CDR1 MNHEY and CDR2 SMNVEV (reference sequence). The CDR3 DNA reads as TGTGCCAGCAGTTTATGGCCGGAGACCGGGGAGCTGTTTTTT. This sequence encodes CASSLWPETGELFF.

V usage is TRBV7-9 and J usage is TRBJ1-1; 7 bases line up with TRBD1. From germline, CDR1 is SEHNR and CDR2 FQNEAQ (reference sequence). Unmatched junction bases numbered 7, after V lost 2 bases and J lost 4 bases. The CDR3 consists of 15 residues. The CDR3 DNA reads TGTGCCAGCAGCTTACTAAGGCAGGGGGTCACTGAAGCTTTCTTT. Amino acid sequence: CASSLLRQGVTEAFF.

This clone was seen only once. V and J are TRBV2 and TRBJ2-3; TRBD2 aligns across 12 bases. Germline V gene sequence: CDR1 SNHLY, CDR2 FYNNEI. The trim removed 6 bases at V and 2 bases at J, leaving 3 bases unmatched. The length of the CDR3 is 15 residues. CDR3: CASRRTSGATDTQYF. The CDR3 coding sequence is TGTGCCAGCAGGAGGACTAGCGGGGCCACAGATACGCAGTATTTT.

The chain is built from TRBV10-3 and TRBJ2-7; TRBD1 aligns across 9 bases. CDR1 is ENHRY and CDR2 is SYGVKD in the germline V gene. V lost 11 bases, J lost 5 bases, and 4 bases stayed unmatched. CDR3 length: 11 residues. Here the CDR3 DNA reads TGTGCCTCGGGACAGGGCGACGAGCAGTACTTC. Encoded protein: CASGQGDEQYF.

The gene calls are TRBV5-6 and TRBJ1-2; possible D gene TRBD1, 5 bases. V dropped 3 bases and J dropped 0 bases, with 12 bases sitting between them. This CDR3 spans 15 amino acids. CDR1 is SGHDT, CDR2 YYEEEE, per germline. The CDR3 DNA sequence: TGTGCCAGCAGCTGGGGAGGGGCCGCTAACTATGGCTACACCTTC. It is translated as CASSWGGAANYGYTF. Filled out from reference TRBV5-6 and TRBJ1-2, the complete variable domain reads DAGVTQSPTHLIKTRGQQVTLRCSPKSGHDTVSWYQQALGQGPQFIFQYYEEEERQRGNFPDRFSGHQFPNYSSELNVNALLLGDSALYLCASSWGGAANYGYTFGSGTRLTVV.

CDR3 in amino acids: CASSQVRAARTDTQYF. The DNA for the CDR3 is TGTGCCAGCAGCCAAGTGAGGGCTGCTCGCACAGATACGCAGTATTTT. This chain uses TRBV14 with TRBJ2-3, with D perhaps matching TRBD2 (5 bases). V dropped 1 base and J dropped 1 base, with 12 bases sitting between them. This CDR3 region has 16 residues. CDR1 and CDR2 (germline): SGHDN, FVKESK.

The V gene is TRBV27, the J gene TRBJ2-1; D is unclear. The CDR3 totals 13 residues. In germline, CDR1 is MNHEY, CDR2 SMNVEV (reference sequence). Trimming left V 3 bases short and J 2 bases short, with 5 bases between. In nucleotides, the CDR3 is TGTGCCAGCAGTTTCGGTCCCTACAATGAGCAGTTCTTC. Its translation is CASSFGPYNEQFF.

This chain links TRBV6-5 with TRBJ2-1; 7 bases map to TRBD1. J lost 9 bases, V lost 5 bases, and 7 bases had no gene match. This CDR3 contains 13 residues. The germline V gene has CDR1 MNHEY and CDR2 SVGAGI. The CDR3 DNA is TGTGCCAGCAGTCCTGACAGGGTGGCTGAGCAGTTCTTC. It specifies CASSPDRVAEQFF.

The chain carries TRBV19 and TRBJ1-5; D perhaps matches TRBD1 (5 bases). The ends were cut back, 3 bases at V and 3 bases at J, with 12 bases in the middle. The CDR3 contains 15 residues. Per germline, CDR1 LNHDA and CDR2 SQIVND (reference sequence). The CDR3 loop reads CASSMGGVANQPQHF. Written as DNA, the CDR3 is TGTGCCAGTAGTATGGGAGGGGTGGCCAATCAGCCCCAGCATTTT.

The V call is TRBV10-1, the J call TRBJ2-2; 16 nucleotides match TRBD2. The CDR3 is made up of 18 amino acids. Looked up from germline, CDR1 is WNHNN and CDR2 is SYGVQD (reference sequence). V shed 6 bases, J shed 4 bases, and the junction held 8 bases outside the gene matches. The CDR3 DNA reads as TGCGCCAGCAGCGACCCGGGACTAGCGGGAGGGCCCACCGGGGAGCTGTTTTTT. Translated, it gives CASSDPGLAGGPTGELFF.

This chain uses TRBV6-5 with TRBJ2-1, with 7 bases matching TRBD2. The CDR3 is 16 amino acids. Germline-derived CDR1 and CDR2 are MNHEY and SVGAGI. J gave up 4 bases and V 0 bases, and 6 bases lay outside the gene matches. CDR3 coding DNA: TGTGCCAGCAGTTACTCGGGGCTAGCGGCTTACAATGAGCAGTTCTTC. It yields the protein CASSYSGLAAYNEQFF.

CDR3 nucleotide sequence: TGTGCCAGCAGCGTACCCCAGGGACTCCCATATTTT. Translated, it gives CASSVPQGLPYF. This chain uses TRBV9 with TRBJ2-3, with D perhaps matching TRBD2 (6 bases). CDR1 SGDLS and CDR2 YYNGEE come from the germline V gene. V was cut by 1 base and J by 15 bases, with 15 bases left in between. The CDR3 totals 12 residues.

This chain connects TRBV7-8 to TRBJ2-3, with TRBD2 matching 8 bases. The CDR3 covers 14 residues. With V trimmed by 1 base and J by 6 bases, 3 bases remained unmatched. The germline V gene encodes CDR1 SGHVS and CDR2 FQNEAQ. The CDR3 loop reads CASSLGGRMDTQYF. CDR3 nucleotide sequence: TGTGCCAGCAGCTTAGGCGGGAGGATGGATACGCAGTATTTT.

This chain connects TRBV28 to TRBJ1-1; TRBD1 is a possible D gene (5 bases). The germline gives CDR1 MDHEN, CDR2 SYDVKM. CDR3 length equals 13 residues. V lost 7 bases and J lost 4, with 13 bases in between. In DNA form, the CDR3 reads TGTGCCAGCACTGCAGGGTTCGGCACTGAAGCTTTCTTT. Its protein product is CASTAGFGTEAFF.

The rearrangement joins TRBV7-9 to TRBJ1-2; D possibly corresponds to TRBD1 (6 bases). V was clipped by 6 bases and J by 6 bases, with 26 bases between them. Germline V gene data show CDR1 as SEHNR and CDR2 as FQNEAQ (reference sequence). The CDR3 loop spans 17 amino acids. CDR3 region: CASSLDSGRDTIHGYTF. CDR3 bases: TGTGCCAGCAGTCTTGATTCCGGACGGGACACCATCCATGGCTACACCTTC.

Written as DNA, the CDR3 is TGTGCCAGCAGCCAAGGGACAGGGAGCTCCTACGAGCAGTACTTC. It encodes CASSQGTGSSYEQYF. This chain links TRBV3-1 (or the pseudogene TRBV3-2) with TRBJ2-7; the match to TRBD1 covers 8 bases. This CDR3 is built from 15 residues. Germline assignment: CDR1 LGHDT and CDR2 YNNKEL (reference sequence). V lost 1 base to trimming and J lost 0 bases; unmatched junction nucleotides: 2.